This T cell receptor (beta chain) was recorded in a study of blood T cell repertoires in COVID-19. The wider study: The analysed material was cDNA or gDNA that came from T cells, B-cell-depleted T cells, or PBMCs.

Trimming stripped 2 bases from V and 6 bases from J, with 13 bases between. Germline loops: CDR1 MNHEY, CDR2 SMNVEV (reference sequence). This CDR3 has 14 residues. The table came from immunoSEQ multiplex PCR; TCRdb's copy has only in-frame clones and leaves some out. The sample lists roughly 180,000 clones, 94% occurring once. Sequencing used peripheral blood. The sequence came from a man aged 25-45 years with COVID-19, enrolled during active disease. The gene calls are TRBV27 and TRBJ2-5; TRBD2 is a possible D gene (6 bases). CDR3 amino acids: CASSLGLEGQTQYF. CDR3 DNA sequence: TGTGCCAGCAGTTTAGGGCTGGAGGGTCAGACCCAGTACTTC.